This entry is about one T cell receptor (beta chain). Its antigen is not yet known. Base quality data are lacking; no much larger clone is found one base away. For TCRbeta CDR3 sequencing, genomic DNA was extracted from sorted cells using the QIAGEN DNeasy Blood and Tissue Kit. High-throughput TCRbeta CDR3 sequencing, including PCR amplification with bias correction and internal controls, was performed commercially through immunoSEQ. The original pipeline was this. A unique productive TCRbeta sequence was defined by the CDR3 nucleotide sequence when primers matched, and otherwise by the CDR3 amino acid sequence together with the Vbeta and Jbeta genes. As a correction for sorting error, sequences shared between sorted populations at a frequency ratio of 2:1 or less were discarded, and the remaining shared sequences were assigned to the higher population. Sequences were defined as donor-reactive when expanded at least 5-fold in CFSE-low cells versus unstimulated cells and present at a frequency of at least 0.01% in CFSE-low cells. Repertoire divergence was quantified by Jensen-Shannon divergence calculated from the top 100 TCRbeta sequences ranked by frequency. For samples with multiple sequencing runs, sorting error was corrected in each run separately before the runs were combined. TCRdb retrieved this table from immuneACCESS and kept in-frame rearrangements only. Not all clones are present; in checked studies, unresolved V genes account for under half, and no reason is known for the remainder. From that table come the V and J calls and clone size; the DNA was used to work out D and trimming. The sample table lists under 300,000 clones, roughly 80% of them with a count of one. The ten biggest clones cover around 0.6% of the sample.

V was cut back by 5 bases and J by 1 base, leaving a gap of 11 bases between them. There are 13 amino acids in the CDR3, from cysteine to phenylalanine inclusive. The entry retains the CDR3 DNA only, 39 bases that are in frame from base 1. Via the germline V gene, CDR1 is SQVTM and CDR2 ANQGSEA. Thawed PBMCs were FACS-sorted into unstimulated Tregs (CD4+CD25+CD127-), CD4+ non-Tregs (CD4+CD25-), CD4 cells and CD8 cells. Blood from healthy controls was obtained either as purchased buffy coats or from healthy volunteers. Healthy control blood was processed to PBMCs with a Ficoll density gradient and then cryopreserved, whereas patient PBMCs were collected both before and after transplant. This sample was included in a study of Tregs in tolerant kidney transplant recipients (dated by TCRdb to the late 2010s). At the level of the whole study: The study applied TCRbeta sequencing to find donor-specific regulatory T cells before combined kidney and bone marrow transplantation and then followed those same cells after transplant. TCRbeta repertoire sequencing was used in a few healthy controls to compare several ways of expanding Tregs specific for an allogeneic donor.

Results the study describes overall, beyond this receptor: Expanding Tregs with activated donor B cells appeared to identify the most biologically relevant and donor-specific TCRbeta repertoire. Although technical replication error seemed to be minimal, the question of biological reproducibility was not addressed directly. Because only a small number of patients were included, the study had limitations, and the results will need to be validated in larger populations as well as under other immunosuppression protocols.

This clonotype originated in a human donor in good health. The chain is made from TRBV29-1 and TRBJ2-5; the D gene is unclear. The sequencing sample was made of CD4+ T cells from blood. The nucleotide sequence is given as TGCAGCGTTTTACGGTCCACCCAAGAGACCCAGTACTTC. This encodes CSVLRSTQETQYF.